Below, one T cell receptor (beta chain) is given with its context. Antigen: not known. The junction shows a germline mismatch at one end, possibly a read error. This CDR3 is 17 amino acids long. CDR1 SGHDN and CDR2 FVKESK come from the germline V gene. The data were taken from a study of CD8 T cells in ankylosing spondylitis. Overall study findings and caveats: Significantly higher representation of disease-linked clones was reported for matched ankylosing spondylitis synovial fluid. Some motif variants were previously reported in reactive arthritis synovial fluid and blood. Clones linked with disease were CD8+ and fairly uncommon in the peripheral blood.

Construction of TCR beta libraries was performed using quantitative 5'-RACE with molecular barcodes. MiXCR was run by TCRdb on the 5' RACE reads, yielding one entry per CDR3 protein. This table holds more than 150,000 distinct CDR3 sequences, 9.5% to 13% found once. Sequenced sample: blood, either unsorted or a sorted T cell fraction (not recorded which). The genes are TRBV14 and TRBJ2-1, with 11 bases fitting TRBD1. This clonotype originated in a male donor with ankylosing spondylitis or in good health (not recorded which). CDR3 sequence (DNA): TGTGCCAGCGGCCAAGAAAAGGACAGGGGGCGCGGAAATGAGCAGTTCTTC. It codes for CASGQEKDRGRGNEQFF.